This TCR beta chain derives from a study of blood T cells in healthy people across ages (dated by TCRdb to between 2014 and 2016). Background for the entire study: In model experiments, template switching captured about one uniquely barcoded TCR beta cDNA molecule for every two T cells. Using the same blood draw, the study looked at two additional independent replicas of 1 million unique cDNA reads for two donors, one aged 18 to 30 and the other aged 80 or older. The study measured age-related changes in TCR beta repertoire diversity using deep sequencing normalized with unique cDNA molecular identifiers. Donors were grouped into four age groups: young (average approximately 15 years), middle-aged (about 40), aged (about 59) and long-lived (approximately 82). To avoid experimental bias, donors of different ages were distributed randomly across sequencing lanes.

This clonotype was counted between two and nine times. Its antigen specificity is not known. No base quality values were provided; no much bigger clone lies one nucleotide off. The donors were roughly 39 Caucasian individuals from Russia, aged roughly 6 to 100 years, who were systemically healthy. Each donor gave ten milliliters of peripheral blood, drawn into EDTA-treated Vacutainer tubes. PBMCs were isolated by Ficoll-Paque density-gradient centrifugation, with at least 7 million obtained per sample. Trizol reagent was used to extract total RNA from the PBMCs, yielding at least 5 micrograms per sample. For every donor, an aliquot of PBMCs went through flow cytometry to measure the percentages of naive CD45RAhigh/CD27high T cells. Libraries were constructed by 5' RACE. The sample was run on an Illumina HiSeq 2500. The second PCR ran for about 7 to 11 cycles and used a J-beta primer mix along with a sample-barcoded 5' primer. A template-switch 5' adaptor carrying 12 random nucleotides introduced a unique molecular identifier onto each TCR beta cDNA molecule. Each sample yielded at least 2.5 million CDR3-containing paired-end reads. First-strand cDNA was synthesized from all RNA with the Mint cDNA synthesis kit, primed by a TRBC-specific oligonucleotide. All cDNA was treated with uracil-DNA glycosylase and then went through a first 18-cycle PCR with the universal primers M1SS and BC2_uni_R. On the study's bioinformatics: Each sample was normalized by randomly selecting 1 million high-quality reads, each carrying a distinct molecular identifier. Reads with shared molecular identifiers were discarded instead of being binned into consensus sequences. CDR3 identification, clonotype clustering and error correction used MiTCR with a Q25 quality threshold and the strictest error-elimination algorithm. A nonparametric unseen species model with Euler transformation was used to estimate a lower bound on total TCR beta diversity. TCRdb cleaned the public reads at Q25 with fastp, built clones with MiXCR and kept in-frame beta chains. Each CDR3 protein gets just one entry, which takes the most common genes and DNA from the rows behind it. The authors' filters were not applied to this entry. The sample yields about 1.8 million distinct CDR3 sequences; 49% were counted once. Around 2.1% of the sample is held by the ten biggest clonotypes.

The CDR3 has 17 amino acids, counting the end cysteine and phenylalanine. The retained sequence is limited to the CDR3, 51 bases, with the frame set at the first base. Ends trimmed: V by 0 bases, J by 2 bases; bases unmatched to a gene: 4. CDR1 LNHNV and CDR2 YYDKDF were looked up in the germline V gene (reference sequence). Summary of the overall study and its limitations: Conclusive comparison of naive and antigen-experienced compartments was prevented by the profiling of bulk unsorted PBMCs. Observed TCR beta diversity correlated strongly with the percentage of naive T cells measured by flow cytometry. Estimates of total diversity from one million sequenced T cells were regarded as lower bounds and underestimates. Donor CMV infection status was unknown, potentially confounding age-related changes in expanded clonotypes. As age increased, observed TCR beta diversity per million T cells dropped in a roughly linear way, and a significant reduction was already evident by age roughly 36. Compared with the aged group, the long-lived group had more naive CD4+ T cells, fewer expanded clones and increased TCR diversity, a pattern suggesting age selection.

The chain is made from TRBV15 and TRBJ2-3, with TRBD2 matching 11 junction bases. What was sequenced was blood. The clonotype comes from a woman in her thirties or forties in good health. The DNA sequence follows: TGTGCCACCAGCAGAGATGGGACTAGCGGCCACACAGATACGCAGTATTTT. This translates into CATSRDGTSGHTDTQYF.